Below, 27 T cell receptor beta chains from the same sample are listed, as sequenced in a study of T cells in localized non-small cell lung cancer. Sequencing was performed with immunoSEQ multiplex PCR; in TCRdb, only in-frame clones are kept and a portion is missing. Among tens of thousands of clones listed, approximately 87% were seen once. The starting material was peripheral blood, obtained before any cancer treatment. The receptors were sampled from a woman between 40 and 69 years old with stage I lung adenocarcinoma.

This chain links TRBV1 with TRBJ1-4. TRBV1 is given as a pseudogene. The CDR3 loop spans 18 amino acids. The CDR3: CTSSQDSRVATRREKLFF. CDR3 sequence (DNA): TGCACCAGCAGCCAAGATTCCAGAGTTGCGACAAGGAGGGAAAAACTGTTTTTT.

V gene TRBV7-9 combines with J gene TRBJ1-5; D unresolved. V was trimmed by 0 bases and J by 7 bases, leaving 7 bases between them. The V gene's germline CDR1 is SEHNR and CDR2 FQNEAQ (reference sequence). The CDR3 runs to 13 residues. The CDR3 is CASSLALAQPQHF. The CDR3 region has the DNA TGTGCCAGCAGCTTAGCGCTCGCCCAGCCCCAGCATTTT.

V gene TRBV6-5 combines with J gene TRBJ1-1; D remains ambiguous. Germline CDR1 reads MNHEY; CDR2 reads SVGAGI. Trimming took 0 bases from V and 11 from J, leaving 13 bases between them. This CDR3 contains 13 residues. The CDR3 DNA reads TGTGCCAGCAGTTACTCGAATTCACCGGCGGCTTTCTTT. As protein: CASSYSNSPAAFF.

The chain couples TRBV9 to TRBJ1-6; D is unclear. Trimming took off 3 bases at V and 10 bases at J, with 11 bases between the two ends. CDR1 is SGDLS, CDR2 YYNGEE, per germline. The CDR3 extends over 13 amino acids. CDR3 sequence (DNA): TGTGCCAGCAGCGCCCTTTTAGGCTCACCCCTCCACTTT. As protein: CASSALLGSPLHF.

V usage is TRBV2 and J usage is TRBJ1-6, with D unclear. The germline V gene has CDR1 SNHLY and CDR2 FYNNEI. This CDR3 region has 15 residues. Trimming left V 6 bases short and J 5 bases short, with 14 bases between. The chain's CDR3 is CASSANGWDNSPLHF. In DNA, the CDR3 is TGTGCCAGCAGCGCTAACGGGTGGGATAATTCACCCCTCCACTTT.

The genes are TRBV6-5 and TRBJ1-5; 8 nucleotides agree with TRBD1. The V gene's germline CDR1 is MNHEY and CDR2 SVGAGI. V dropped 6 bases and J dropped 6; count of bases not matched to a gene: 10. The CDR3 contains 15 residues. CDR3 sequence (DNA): TGTGCCAGCAGCCGGACAGGGTTTTTTCGTCAGCCCCAGCATTTT. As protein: CASSRTGFFRQPQHF.

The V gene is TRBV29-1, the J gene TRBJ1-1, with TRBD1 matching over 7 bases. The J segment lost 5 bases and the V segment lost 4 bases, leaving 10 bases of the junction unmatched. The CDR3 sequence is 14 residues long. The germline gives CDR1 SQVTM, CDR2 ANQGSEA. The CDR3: CSVVDRAGETEAFF. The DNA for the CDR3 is TGCAGCGTTGTTGACAGGGCCGGGGAGACTGAAGCTTTCTTT.

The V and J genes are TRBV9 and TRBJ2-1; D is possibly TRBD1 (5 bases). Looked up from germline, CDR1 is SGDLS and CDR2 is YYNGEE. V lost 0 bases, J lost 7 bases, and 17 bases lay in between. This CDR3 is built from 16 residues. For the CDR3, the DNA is TGTGCCAGCAGCGTAGGCCGACAGCCCATGAGGAATGAGCAGTTCTTC. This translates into CASSVGRQPMRNEQFF.

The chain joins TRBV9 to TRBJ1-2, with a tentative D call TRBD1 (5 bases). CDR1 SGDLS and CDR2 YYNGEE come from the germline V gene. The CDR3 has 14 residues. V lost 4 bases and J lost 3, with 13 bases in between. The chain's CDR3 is CASSSSGGYYGYTF. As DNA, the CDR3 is TGTGCCAGCAGCTCCTCCGGGGGGTACTATGGCTACACCTTC.

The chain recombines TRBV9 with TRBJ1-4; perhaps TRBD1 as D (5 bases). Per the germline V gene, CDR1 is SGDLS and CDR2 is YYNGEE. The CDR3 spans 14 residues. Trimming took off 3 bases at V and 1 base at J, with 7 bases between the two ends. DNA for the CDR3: TGTGCCAGCAGCGAGGGGTTAACTAATGAAAAACTGTTTTTT. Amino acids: CASSEGLTNEKLFF.

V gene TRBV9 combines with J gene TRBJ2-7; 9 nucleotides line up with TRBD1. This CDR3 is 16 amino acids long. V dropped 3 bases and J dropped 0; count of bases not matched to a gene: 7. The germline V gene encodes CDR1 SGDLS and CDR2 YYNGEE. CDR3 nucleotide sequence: TGTGCCAGCAGCGCTACCGGGACAGGGTTCTCCTACGAGCAGTACTTC. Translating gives CASSATGTGFSYEQYF.

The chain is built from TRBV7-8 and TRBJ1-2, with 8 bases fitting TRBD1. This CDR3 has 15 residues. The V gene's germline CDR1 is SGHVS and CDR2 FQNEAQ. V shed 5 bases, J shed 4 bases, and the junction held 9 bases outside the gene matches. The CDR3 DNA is TGTGCCAGCAGCGGAGACCGGGACAGGCGCTATGGCTACACCTTC. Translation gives CASSGDRDRRYGYTF.

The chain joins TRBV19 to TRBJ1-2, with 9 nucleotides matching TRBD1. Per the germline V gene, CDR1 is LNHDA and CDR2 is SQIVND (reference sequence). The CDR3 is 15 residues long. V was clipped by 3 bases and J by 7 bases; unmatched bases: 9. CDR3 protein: CASSMYGGTGTGYTF. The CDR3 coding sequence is TGTGCCAGTAGTATGTATGGGGGGACAGGGACTGGCTACACCTTC.

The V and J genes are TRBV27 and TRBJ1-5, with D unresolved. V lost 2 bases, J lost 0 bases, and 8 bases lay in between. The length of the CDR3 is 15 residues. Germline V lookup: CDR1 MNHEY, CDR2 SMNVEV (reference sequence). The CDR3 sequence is CASSLNPDSNQPQHF. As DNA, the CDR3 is TGTGCCAGCAGTTTAAACCCGGATAGCAATCAGCCCCAGCATTTT.

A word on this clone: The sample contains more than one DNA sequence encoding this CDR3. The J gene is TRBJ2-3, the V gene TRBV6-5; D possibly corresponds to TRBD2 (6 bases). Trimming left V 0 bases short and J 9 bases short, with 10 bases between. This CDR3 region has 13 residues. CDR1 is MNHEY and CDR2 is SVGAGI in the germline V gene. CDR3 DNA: TGTGCCAGCAGTTACTCGAGACTAGGCACGCAGTATTTT. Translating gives CASSYSRLGTQYF.

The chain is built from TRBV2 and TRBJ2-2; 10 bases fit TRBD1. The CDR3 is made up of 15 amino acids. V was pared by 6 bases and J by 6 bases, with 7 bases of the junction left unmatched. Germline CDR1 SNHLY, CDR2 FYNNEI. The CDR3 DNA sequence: TGTGCCAGCAGGGCGGACAGGGGGAGGGCCGGGGAGCTGTTTTTT. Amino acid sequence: CASRADRGRAGELFF.

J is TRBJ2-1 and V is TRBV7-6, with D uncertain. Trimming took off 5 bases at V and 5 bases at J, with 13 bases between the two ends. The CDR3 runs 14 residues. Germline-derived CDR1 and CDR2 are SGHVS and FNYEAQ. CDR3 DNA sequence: TGTGCCAGCAGCGGGCTCGGACGGAACAATGAGCAGTTCTTC. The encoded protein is CASSGLGRNNEQFF.

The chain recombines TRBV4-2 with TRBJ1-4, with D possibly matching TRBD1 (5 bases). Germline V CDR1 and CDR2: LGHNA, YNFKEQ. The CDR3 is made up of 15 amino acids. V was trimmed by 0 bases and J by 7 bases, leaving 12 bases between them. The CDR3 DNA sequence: TGTGCCAGCAGCCAAGAGGGGGGGATGGGTGAAAAACTGTTTTTT. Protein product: CASSQEGGMGEKLFF.

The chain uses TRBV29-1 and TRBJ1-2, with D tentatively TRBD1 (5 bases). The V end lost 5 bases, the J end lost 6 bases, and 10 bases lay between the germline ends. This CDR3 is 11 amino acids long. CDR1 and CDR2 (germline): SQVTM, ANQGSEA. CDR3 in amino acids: CSVHGGDGYTF. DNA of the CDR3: TGCAGCGTTCACGGGGGGGATGGCTACACCTTC.

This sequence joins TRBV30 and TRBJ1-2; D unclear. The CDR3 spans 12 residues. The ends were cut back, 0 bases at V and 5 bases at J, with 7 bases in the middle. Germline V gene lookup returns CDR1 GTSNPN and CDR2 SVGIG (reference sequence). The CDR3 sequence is CAWSVGEYGYTF. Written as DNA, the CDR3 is TGTGCCTGGAGTGTGGGAGAGTATGGCTACACCTTC.

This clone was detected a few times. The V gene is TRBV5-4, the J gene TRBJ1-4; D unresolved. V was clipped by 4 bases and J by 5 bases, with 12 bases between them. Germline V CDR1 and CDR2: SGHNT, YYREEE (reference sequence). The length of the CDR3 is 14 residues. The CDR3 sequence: CASSPDTRNEKLFF. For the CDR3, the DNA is TGTGCCAGCAGCCCAGACACCAGAAATGAAAAACTGTTTTTT.

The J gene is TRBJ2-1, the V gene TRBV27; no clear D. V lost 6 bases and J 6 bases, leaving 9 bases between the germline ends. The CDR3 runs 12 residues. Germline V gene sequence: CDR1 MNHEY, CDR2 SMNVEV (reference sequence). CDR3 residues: CASSFGVNEQFF. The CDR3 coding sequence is TGTGCCAGCAGCTTCGGAGTCAATGAGCAGTTCTTC.

The CDR3 protein is CSVEDGDNYEQYF. The CDR3 DNA reads TGCAGCGTTGAAGATGGGGACAACTACGAGCAGTACTTC. This chain connects TRBV29-1 to TRBJ2-7; possibly TRBD1 for D (6 bases). Trimming left V 0 bases short and J 3 bases short, with 9 bases between. CDR3 length equals 13 residues. Germline V gives CDR1 SQVTM, CDR2 ANQGSEA.

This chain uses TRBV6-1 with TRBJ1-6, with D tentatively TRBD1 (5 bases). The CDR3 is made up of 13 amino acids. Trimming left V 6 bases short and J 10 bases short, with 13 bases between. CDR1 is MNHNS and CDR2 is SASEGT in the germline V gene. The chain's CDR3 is CASREQDYSPLHF. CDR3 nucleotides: TGTGCCAGCAGGGAACAGGATTACTCACCCCTCCACTTT.

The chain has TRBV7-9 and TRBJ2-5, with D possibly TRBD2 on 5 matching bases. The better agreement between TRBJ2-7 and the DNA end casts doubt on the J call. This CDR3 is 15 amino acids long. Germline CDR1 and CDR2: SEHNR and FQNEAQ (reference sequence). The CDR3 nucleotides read TGTGCCAGCAGCAACCCCGGATATGTGCGGGACGAGCAGTACTTC. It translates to CASSNPGYVRDEQYF.

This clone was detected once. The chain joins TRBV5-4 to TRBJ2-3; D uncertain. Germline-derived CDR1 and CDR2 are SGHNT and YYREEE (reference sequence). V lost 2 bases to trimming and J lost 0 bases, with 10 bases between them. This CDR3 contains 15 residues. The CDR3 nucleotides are TGTGCCAGCAGCTTAGACACCCCTAGCACAGATACGCAGTATTTT. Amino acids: CASSLDTPSTDTQYF. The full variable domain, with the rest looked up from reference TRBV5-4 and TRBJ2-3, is ETGVTQSPTHLIKTRGQQVTLRCSSQSGHNTVSWYQQALGQGPQFIFQYYREEENGRGNFPPRFSGLQFPNYSSELNVNALELDDSALYLCASSLDTPSTDTQYFGPGTRLTVL.

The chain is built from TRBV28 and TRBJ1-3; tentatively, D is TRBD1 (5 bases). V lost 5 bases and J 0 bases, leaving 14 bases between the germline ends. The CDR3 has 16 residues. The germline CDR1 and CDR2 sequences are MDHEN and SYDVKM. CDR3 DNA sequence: TGTGCCAGCAGTGTTGCATCAGGGTTCTCTGGAAACACCATATATTTT. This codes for CASSVASGFSGNTIYF.